This is a list of T cell receptor beta chains from one sample in a study of cytomegalovirus exposure and HLA in healthy donors. Sequenced by immunoSEQ multiplex PCR; TCRdb stores in-frame clones only, minus some. The sample carries 200,000 to 250,000 clones, approximately 90% recorded once. Sequencing was performed on PBMCs. Receptors were obtained from a woman aged 18 to 35 in good health and CMV-seronegative. The conserved cysteine and the conserved F or W are not part of the CDR3 here. The listing skips clone size in some rows; elsewhere it reads once, few, many or a size class.

j_call	v_call	clone_size	cdr3_aa
TRBJ2-7	TRBV29-1	once	SVGTAYEQY
TRBJ2-1	TRBV10-1	.	ASSDPYNEQF
TRBJ1-1	TRBV19	.	ASSYTGKTEAF
TRBJ1-1	TRBV7-2	.	ASSSGQIKNTEAF
TRBJ2-1	TRBV11-3	once	ASSSGGGGYGEQF
TRBJ2-7	TRBV6-5	.	ASSYDLGQGYYEQY
TRBJ2-7	TRBV6-6	.	ASSYSTSGSNEQY
.	TRBV5-1	.	ASSIGTGGEQY
TRBJ1-3	TRBV15	.	ATGHHGNTIY
TRBJ2-7	TRBV5-1	.	ASSHTSGSYEQY